The present T cell receptor (beta chain) was sequenced within a study of Ad26.COV2.S vaccination and SARS-CoV-2 variants. In the study overall: As a participant in COV1001, the donor was in the Ad26.COV2.S trial arm. Study results and caveats: Those who received vaccine or placebo ended up with similar non-spike TCR breadth. Higher spike-specific TCR breadth was found in vaccine recipients than in placebo recipients.

Profiling relied on immunoSEQ multiplex PCR, and the TCRdb table lists in-frame clones only, not all of them. The table records 440,000 or so clones, 90% of them present only once. Treatment specified: some 20 received Ad26.COV2.S at low or high dose, single or two shots; about 5 received placebo; per-sample allocation not given. After the first vaccine or placebo injection, samples were drawn on day 63. Built on an Ad26 vector, the vaccine expressed Wuhan-strain SARS-CoV-2 spike. In germline, CDR1 is LGHDT, CDR2 YNNKEL (reference sequence). Trimming took 4 bases from V and 0 from J, leaving 11 bases between them. The CDR3 extends over 15 amino acids. Concerning this clone: Its antigen is unidentified.

This specimen consisted of peripheral blood, obtained in a trial of Ad26.COV2.S vaccine versus placebo. The V call is TRBV3-1 (or the pseudogene TRBV3-2), the J call TRBJ2-3; TRBD2 is a possible D gene (7 bases). The sequence derives from a person between 18 and 65 years old who received the Ad26.COV2.S COVID-19 vaccine or a placebo. The CDR3 sequence is CASSLGGDSTDTQYF. The CDR3 DNA reads as TGTGCCAGCAGCCTAGGGGGGGATAGCACAGATACGCAGTATTTT.